This passage covers 20 T cell receptor beta chains from one sample sequenced in a study of blood T cells in healthy people across ages. Primers used in a second PCR of roughly 6 to 11 cycles were a sample-barcoded 5' primer and a J-beta primer mix. TCRdb re-called the 5' RACE reads with MiXCR, one entry per CDR3 protein. The repertoire holds roughly 1,700,000 distinct CDR3 sequences, with 25% to 30% as singletons. What was sequenced was blood. These receptors originate from a woman in her twenties or thirties in good health.

The chain employs TRBV3-1 and TRBJ2-7; tentative D call: TRBD2 (6 bases). Germline-derived CDR1 and CDR2 are LGHDT and YNNKEL (reference sequence). CDR3 length: 16 residues. Trimming left V 4 bases short and J 0 bases short, with 16 bases between. For the CDR3, the DNA is TGTGCCAGCAGCCCCGGAGGAGGGTTTCACTCCTACGAGCAGTACTTC. It encodes CASSPGGGFHSYEQYF.

The chain couples TRBV5-1 to TRBJ2-1; 11 nucleotides match TRBD1. The CDR3 has 20 residues. The trim removed 4 bases at V and 5 bases at J, leaving 20 bases unmatched. Germline CDR1 is SGHRS and CDR2 is YFSETQ. As DNA, the CDR3 is TGCGCCAGCAGCCGGACAGGGGGCGCCCAAGTTCGTCTGGGTGACAATGAGCAGTTCTTC. This codes for CASSRTGGAQVRLGDNEQFF.

The rearrangement joins TRBV2 to TRBJ2-5; TRBD2 agrees at 8 bases. V gave up 5 bases and J gave up 3 bases; unmatched junction bases: 5. The CDR3 contains 14 residues. Germline CDR1 is SNHLY and CDR2 is FYNNEI. CDR3 nucleotide sequence: TGTGCCAGCAGTTGGACTAGCAGTAAAGAGACCCAGTACTTC. This translates into CASSWTSSKETQYF.

The V call is TRBV9, the J call TRBJ2-5; D may be TRBD2 (6 bases). Germline-derived CDR1 and CDR2 are SGDLS and YYNGEE. This CDR3 is built from 14 residues. Trimming stripped 6 bases from V and 1 base from J, with 13 bases between. DNA of the CDR3: TGTGCCAGCACCCGGGACTCTTCCCAAGAGACCCAGTACTTC. Protein: CASTRDSSQETQYF.

This clonotype was seen repeatedly, ten times or more. A read error may account for a junction end that differs from germline. CDR3 nucleotide sequence: TGTGCCAGCAGCCCTTCGGACAGGGGGCGCCACGATCAGTACTTC. It encodes CASSPSDRGRHDQYF. The V gene is TRBV7-2, the J gene TRBJ2-7, with 11 bases aligning to TRBD1. Germline lookup yields CDR1 SGHTA and CDR2 FQGNSA. This CDR3 contains 15 residues.

Of note for this clonotype: The CDR3 ends on some other residue instead of the conserved phenylalanine or tryptophan, so this is likely a read error. The rearrangement uses TRBV7-9 and TRBJ2-7; possibly TRBD2 for D (6 bases). Between the trimmed V and J ends, which lost 5 bases and 2 bases, there was a span of 16 bases. Looked up from germline, CDR1 is SEHNR and CDR2 is FQNEAQ (reference sequence). This CDR3 contains 15 residues. In DNA form, the CDR3 reads TGTGCCAGCAGCCCGCCGGGACTGTACCCCTACGAGCAGTACTGC. Translating gives CASSPPGLYPYEQYC.

Notes on this clonotype: A much larger clone is a single base away; this may be a read error. This chain uses TRBV12-3 or TRBV12-4 with TRBJ2-7, with 9 bases fitting TRBD2. The CDR3 length is 13 residues. The trim removed 8 bases at V and 8 bases at J, leaving 10 bases unmatched. CDR3 region: CASQRGGAYKQYF. The CDR3 DNA sequence: TGTGCCAGCCAGCGCGGGGGGGCTTACAAGCAGTACTTC.

This clonotype showed up just a few times. V usage is TRBV29-1 and J usage is TRBJ2-3; D call uncertain. Trimming removed 0 bases at V and 6 bases at J, with 7 bases between. The CDR3 is made up of 12 amino acids. The germline V gene has CDR1 SQVTM and CDR2 ANQGSEA. The CDR3 reads CSVEDAWDTQYF. DNA for the CDR3: TGCAGCGTTGAAGATGCGTGGGATACGCAGTATTTT.

This clonotype was seen more than once but under ten times. The chain employs TRBV5-6 and TRBJ2-4; D is perhaps TRBD1 or TRBD2 (6 bases each). V dropped 2 bases and J dropped 3 bases, with 15 bases sitting between them. CDR3 length: 16 amino acids. CDR1 is SGHDT, CDR2 YYEEEE, per germline. The DNA for the CDR3 is TGTGCCAGCAGCTTTAGGGGGGCAGGAGGCAAAAACATTCAGTACTTC. Encoded protein: CASSFRGAGGKNIQYF.

The gene calls are TRBV20-1 and TRBJ2-7; D is perhaps TRBD1 (6 bases). V was trimmed by 1 base and J by 2 bases, leaving 12 bases between them. The CDR3 covers 14 residues. CDR1 and CDR2 from the germline V gene are DFQATT and SNEGSKA (reference sequence). CDR3 in amino acids: CSARVRTAPYEQYF. The CDR3 nucleotides are TGCAGTGCTAGAGTCCGGACAGCCCCCTACGAGCAGTACTTC.

This clonotype was detected ten times or more. The V and J genes are TRBV18 and TRBJ2-3; D gene ambiguous. Germline V gene data show CDR1 as KGHSH and CDR2 as LQKENI. The CDR3 totals 15 residues. V lost 3 bases, J lost 6 bases, and 16 bases lay in between. CDR3 residues: CASSPSQPSADTQYF. The CDR3 bases are TGTGCCAGCTCACCGTCACAACCCAGCGCGGATACGCAGTATTTT.

This clonotype was detected only a few times. The V call is TRBV20-1, the J call TRBJ1-1; D is ambiguous. Trimming left V 0 bases short and J 10 bases short, with 12 bases between. Germline CDR1 and CDR2: DFQATT and SNEGSKA (reference sequence). The CDR3 consists of 12 residues. The CDR3 loop is CSARDPGTRAFF. CDR3 in DNA: TGCAGTGCTAGAGATCCCGGTACAAGAGCTTTCTTT.

The chain has TRBV12-3 or TRBV12-4 and TRBJ1-1; possibly TRBD1 for D (5 bases). There are 13 residues in the CDR3. Trimming shortened V by 4 bases and J by 1 base, and 7 bases separated the two germline ends. CDR3 amino acids: CASSWGTNTEAFF. The CDR3, as DNA: TGTGCCAGCAGTTGGGGGACGAACACTGAAGCTTTCTTT.

This clonotype was observed a handful of times. The J gene is TRBJ2-7, the V gene TRBV6-6, with 7 bases lining up with TRBD2. Germline V gene sequence: CDR1 MNHNY, CDR2 SVGAGI (reference sequence). Unmatched junction bases numbered 9, after V lost 8 bases and J lost 5 bases. CDR3 length equals 13 residues. CDR3 sequence (DNA): TGTGCCAGCTGGACGGGGCGGGGGAACGAGCAGTACTTC. Translated, it gives CASWTGRGNEQYF.

The sample holds a few counts of this clonotype. The V and J genes are TRBV7-9 and TRBJ2-1, with TRBD1 matching 7 bases. CDR1 and CDR2 from the germline V gene are SEHNR and FQNEAQ (reference sequence). J gave up 9 bases and V 5 bases, and 4 bases lay outside the gene matches. The CDR3 totals 12 residues. The CDR3 protein is CASSHDRAEQFF. DNA for the CDR3: TGTGCCAGCAGCCACGACAGGGCTGAGCAGTTCTTC.

This clonotype was picked up many times. The CDR3 protein is CASSQEPGYIQYF. CDR3 nucleotides: TGTGCCAGCAGCCAAGAGCCAGGTTACATTCAGTACTTC. J is TRBJ2-4 and V is TRBV4-2; D not resolved. The CDR3 is made up of 13 amino acids. CDR1 is LGHNA, CDR2 YNFKEQ, per germline. The V end lost 0 bases, the J end lost 8 bases, and 8 bases lay between the germline ends.

The chain combines TRBV5-1 with TRBJ1-1; weak D call: TRBD1 (5 bases). CDR1 SGHRS and CDR2 YFSETQ come from the germline V gene. The V end was cut by 0 bases, the J end by 2 bases, with 11 bases between. The CDR3 loop spans 15 amino acids. Here the CDR3 reads CASSLESRVNTEAFF. CDR3 DNA: TGCGCCAGCAGCTTGGAGTCCAGGGTAAACACTGAAGCTTTCTTT.

The rearrangement uses TRBV7-2 and TRBJ2-5; 9 nucleotides line up with TRBD1. V trimming: 6 bases; J trimming: 11 bases; junction bases outside the gene matches: 19. The CDR3 runs 16 residues. Germline V gene lookup returns CDR1 SGHTA and CDR2 FQGNSA. This CDR3 is CASRLTGTGSANEQYF. CDR3 sequence (DNA): TGTGCCAGCAGACTTACCGGGACAGGGTCGGCAAATGAGCAGTACTTC.

This clonotype showed up many times. The V call is TRBV10-3, the J call TRBJ1-4; D ambiguous. Looked up from germline, CDR1 is ENHRY and CDR2 is SYGVKD. The CDR3 length is 15 residues. Trimming took 0 bases from V and 2 from J, leaving 7 bases between them. The chain's CDR3 is CAISESTQTNEKLFF. DNA of the CDR3: TGTGCCATCAGTGAGTCGACGCAGACTAATGAAAAACTGTTTTTT.

This clonotype was seen only a few times. An end of the junction does not agree with germline; a read error may underlie this. The chain uses TRBV6-6 and TRBJ2-5; D possibly corresponds to TRBD1 (6 bases). The DNA matches TRBJ2-7 better at its end, which makes the J call doubtful. The germline V gene has CDR1 MNHNY and CDR2 SVGAGI (reference sequence). The CDR3 is made up of 12 amino acids. The CDR3: CSSSRGGYEQYF. DNA of the CDR3: TGTTCCAGCTCCAGGGGCGGATACGAGCAGTACTTC.